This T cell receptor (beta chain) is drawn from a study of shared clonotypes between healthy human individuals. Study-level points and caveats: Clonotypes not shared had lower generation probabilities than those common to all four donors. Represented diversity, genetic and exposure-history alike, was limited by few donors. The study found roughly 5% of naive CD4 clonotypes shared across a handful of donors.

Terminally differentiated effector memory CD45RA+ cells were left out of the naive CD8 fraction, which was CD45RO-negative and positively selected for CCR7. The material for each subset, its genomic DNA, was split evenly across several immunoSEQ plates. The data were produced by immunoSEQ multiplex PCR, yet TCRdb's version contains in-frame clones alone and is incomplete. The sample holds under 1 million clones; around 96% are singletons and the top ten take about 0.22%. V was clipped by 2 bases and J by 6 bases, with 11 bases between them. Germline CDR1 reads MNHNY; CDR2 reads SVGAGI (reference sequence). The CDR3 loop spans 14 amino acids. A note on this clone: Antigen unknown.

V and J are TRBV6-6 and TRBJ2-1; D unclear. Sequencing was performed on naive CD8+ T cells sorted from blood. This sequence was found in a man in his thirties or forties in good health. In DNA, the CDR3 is TGTGCCAGCAGTTACAGCACGCGTGGCAATGAGCAGTTCTTC. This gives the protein CASSYSTRGNEQFF.